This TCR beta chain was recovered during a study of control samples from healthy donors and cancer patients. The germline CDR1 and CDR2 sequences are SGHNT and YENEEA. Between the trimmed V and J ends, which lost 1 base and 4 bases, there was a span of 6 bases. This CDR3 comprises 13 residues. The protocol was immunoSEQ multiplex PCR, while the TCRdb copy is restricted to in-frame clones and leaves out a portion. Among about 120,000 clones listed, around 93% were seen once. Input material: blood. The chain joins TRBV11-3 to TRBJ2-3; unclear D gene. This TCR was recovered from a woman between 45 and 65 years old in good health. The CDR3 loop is CASSLGGADTQYF. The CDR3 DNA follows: TGTGCCAGCAGCTTAGGTGGGGCAGATACGCAGTATTTT.